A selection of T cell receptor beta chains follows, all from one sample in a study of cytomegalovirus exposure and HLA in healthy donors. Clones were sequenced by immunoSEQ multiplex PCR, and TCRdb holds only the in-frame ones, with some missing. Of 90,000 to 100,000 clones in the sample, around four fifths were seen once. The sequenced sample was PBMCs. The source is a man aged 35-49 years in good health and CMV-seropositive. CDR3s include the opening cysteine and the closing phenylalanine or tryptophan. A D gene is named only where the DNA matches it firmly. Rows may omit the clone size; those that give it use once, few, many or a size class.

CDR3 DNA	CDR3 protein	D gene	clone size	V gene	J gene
TGTGCCAGTCGATGGGCTTTCAGAAGCACAGATACGCAGTATTTT	CASRWAFRSTDTQYF	NA	NA	TRBV19	TRBJ2-3
TGTGCCAGCAGCGGGAGCGGGTTTAGCTCCTACGAGCAGTACTTC	CASSGSGFSSYEQYF	NA	NA	TRBV27	TRBJ2-7
TGCGCCAGCAGCACACGAGGGGGTGGAAACACCATATATTTT	CASSTRGGGNTIYF	NA	NA	TRBV4-1	TRBJ1-3
TGTGCCAGCTCACCAAGGGAGGGCTCGGGCTACACCTTC	CASSPREGSGYTF	NA	NA	TRBV18	TRBJ1-2
TGTGCCAGTAGTATCTCAGGGGCCGCCCACGAGCAGTACTTC	CASSISGAAHEQYF	NA	NA	TRBV19	TRBJ2-7
TGTGCCAGCGCCCCGGGACAGGGAGCCAGAGAGCAGTACTTC	CASAPGQGAREQYF	TRBD1	NA	TRBV5-4	TRBJ2-7
TGTGCCAGTCGCGGGGGGGGGAGAGCTGAGCAGTTCTTC	CASRGGGRAEQFF	TRBD2	NA	TRBV19	TRBJ2-1
TGTGCCATCAGCGAGGACAGGGCCACAGATACGCAGTATTTT	CAISEDRATDTQYF	TRBD1	few	TRBV10-3	TRBJ2-3
TGTGCCAGCGGAGGGCAGGTCCCGGTGGCCCAGTACTTC	CASGGQVPVAQYF	NA	once	TRBV28	TRBJ2-5
TGTGCCAGTAGTATCTTGGCGGGGCCACAAGAGACCCAGTACTTC	CASSILAGPQETQYF	NA	NA	TRBV19	TRBJ2-5
TGTGCCTGGAGTGCTGGTAGCGGTAGCCCAGATACGCAGTATTTT	CAWSAGSGSPDTQYF	NA	NA	TRBV30	TRBJ2-3
TGCGCCAGCAGTGTCCTCGACAGGGCGGGATACAATGAGCAGTTCTTC	CASSVLDRAGYNEQFF	NA	NA	TRBV10-1	TRBJ2-1
TGTGCCAGCAGTGAATCACAGGCCCAAGAGACCCAGTACTTC	CASSESQAQETQYF	NA	NA	TRBV25-1	TRBJ2-5
TGTGCCAGCAGCCAAGAAAGCGGGGGGGCCTTAGCCAAAAACATTCAGTACTTC	CASSQESGGALAKNIQYF	TRBD2	NA	TRBV4-2	TRBJ2-4
TGTGCCAGCAGACAGGGCGTCCGGGAGACCCAGTACTTC	CASRQGVRETQYF	NA	NA	TRBV6-1	TRBJ2-5
TGTGCCACCAGCAGAGAAACCCAGGCGGGAGCTTTCTTT	CATSRETQAGAFF	NA	NA	TRBV15	TRBJ1-1
TGTGCCAGCAGGACAGGTAGCTCCTACGAGCAGTACTTC	CASRTGSSYEQYF	NA	NA	TRBV6-5	TRBJ2-7
TGTGCCAGCGGGCTCACGGGGTTGGACTACGAGCAGTACTTC	CASGLTGLDYEQYF	NA	once	TRBV6-1	TRBJ2-7
TGTGCCAGCAGTCACCTGGGACTAGCGGGAAACAATGAGCAGTTCTTC	CASSHLGLAGNNEQFF	TRBD2	few	TRBV27	TRBJ2-1
TGTGCCAGCAGCGTAGGGGGGGGGCCGGAGAACATTCAGTACTTC	CASSVGGGPENIQYF	NA	few	TRBV9	TRBJ2-4
TGTGCCAGCAGCCCCGCCTGGGGGGGCCCAGATACGCAGTATTTT	CASSPAWGGPDTQYF	NA	few	TRBV5-8	TRBJ2-3
TGTGCCAGCAGCGTAGAACCCGGGGGTGAAGCTTTCTTT	CASSVEPGGEAFF	NA	NA	TRBV9	TRBJ1-1
TGTGCCAGCAGCAAGCGGAGGGGTTCTGAAGCTTTCTTT	CASSKRRGSEAFF	NA	NA	TRBV14	TRBJ1-1
TGTGCGGTGGGAGAGGGCGCCGAGCAGTACTTC	CAVGEGAEQYF	NA	NA	TRBV6-5	TRBJ2-7
TGTGCCAGTAGTCACTTACAGGGTAGTCGCAATCAGCCCCAGCATTTT	CASSHLQGSRNQPQHF	NA	once	TRBV19	TRBJ1-5
TGTGCCATCAGTGATCGAAACTCCGGGACAGCGGAGACCCAGTACTTC	CAISDRNSGTAETQYF	TRBD1	once	TRBV10-3	TRBJ2-5
TGTGCCAGCAGTTCCCGGACAGGGAAAAATTCACCCCTCCACTTT	CASSSRTGKNSPLHF	TRBD1	NA	TRBV6-5	TRBJ1-6
TGTGCCAGCAGTTTATCCATCGGACTTGCCTATAATTCACCCCTCCACTTT	CASSLSIGLAYNSPLHF	NA	NA	TRBV27	TRBJ1-6
TGTGCCAGCAGTTATCAACAGAGGGTGGACAATGAGCAGTTCTTC	CASSYQQRVDNEQFF	NA	NA	TRBV6-5	TRBJ2-1
TGTGCCAGCAGCTTCGCCCTAGCGGTTGGGACAGATACGCAGTATTTT	CASSFALAVGTDTQYF	TRBD2	NA	TRBV13	TRBJ2-3
TGCGCCAGCAGCCTAGCGGGGGGGAAGTCAGAGACCCAGTACTTC	CASSLAGGKSETQYF	TRBD2	NA	TRBV10-2	TRBJ2-5
TGTGCCAGCTCACCGGGACAGACTAATGGCTACACCTTC	CASSPGQTNGYTF	TRBD1	NA	TRBV18	TRBJ1-2
TGCGCCAGCAGCGTGGGACAGGGCCCCTACGAGCAGTACTTC	CASSVGQGPYEQYF	TRBD1	NA	TRBV5-1	TRBJ2-7
TGTGCCAGCGGGTCGCAGGGTACTTACAATGAGCAGTTCTTC	CASGSQGTYNEQFF	NA	NA	TRBV28	TRBJ2-1
TGTGCCAGCAGCAGCGGTGGGGGGTATGGCTACACCTTC	CASSSGGGYGYTF	NA	NA	TRBV6-6	TRBJ1-2
TGTGCCAGCAGTACACTTTTAGGGACAGGGCCCCCCATCTATGGCTACACCTTC	CASSTLLGTGPPIYGYTF	TRBD1	NA	TRBV27	TRBJ1-2
TGTGCCACCAGCAGTCCCGATAGCGGGAGTGAGCAGTTCTTC	CATSSPDSGSEQFF	TRBD2	NA	TRBV15	TRBJ2-1
TGTGCCAGCAGTTCCACGAGCTCTGGAAACACCATATATTTT	CASSSTSSGNTIYF	NA	few	TRBV5-4	TRBJ1-3
TGTGCCAGCAGCCGGTATGAGGGCTCCTACAATGAGCAGTTCTTC	CASSRYEGSYNEQFF	NA	NA	TRBV7-2	TRBJ2-1
TGTGCCAGCAGACAGGGACTAGTTGAAAAACTGTTTTTT	CASRQGLVEKLFF	NA	NA	TRBV11-2	TRBJ1-4
TGTGCCAGCAGCTTAAGGGGACAGCCCCAGCATTTT	CASSLRGQPQHF	NA	few	TRBV7-8	TRBJ1-5
TGCGCCAGCAGCTTGGGGGCGGGAGGGGTTGGTGAGCAGTTCTTC	CASSLGAGGVGEQFF	TRBD2	NA	TRBV5-1	TRBJ2-1
TGTTCCAGCAGCCATATAGAGCGGGAGGGCCCGGTACGCATTCAGTACTTC	CSSSHIEREGPVRIQYF	TRBD2	NA	TRBV7-9	TRBJ2-4
TGTGCCAGCAGACGACGGGACATCCCGGGCGGCTACACCTTC	CASRRRDIPGGYTF	NA	few	TRBV6-5	TRBJ1-2
TGCGCCAGCAGCCGCGAACCTACAGGGTCCCCCTACGAGCAGTACTTC	CASSREPTGSPYEQYF	NA	NA	TRBV4-1	TRBJ2-7
TGTGCCAGCAGTCCAACACAGGGCGTCCGGGGCTACGAGCAGTACTTC	CASSPTQGVRGYEQYF	NA	NA	TRBV7-8	TRBJ2-7
TGCGCCAGCAGTCAACAGGGAAACACCGGGGAGCTGTTTTTT	CASSQQGNTGELFF	NA	NA	TRBV4-1	TRBJ2-2
TGTGCCAGCAGGTTCCTTGAGGGCGCTAACTATGGCTACACCTTC	CASRFLEGANYGYTF	NA	NA	TRBV28	TRBJ1-2
TGTGCCAGCAGCTCAACTAGCGGCCCCTACGAGCAGTACTTC	CASSSTSGPYEQYF	TRBD2	NA	TRBV11-2	TRBJ2-7
TGTGCCAGCAGTTTTCCCCGGGACAGCTCCGCAACTAATGAAAAACTGTTTTTT	CASSFPRDSSATNEKLFF	TRBD1	few	TRBV28	TRBJ1-4